This T cell receptor (beta chain) was recorded in a study of T cells after yellow fever vaccination. The study, taken as a whole, reports: Among primary-vaccination clones, most reappeared after the booster, at about 95% for CD4 and roughly 88% for CD8.

TCRdb independently ran MiXCR on the 5' RACE reads; one entry per CDR3 protein. The repertoire includes approximately 300,000 distinct CDR3 sequences, around a tenth of them detected once, and 3% to 3.5% sits in the top ten. With respect to this clonotype: Its target is not known.

The germline V gene encodes CDR1 DFQATT and CDR2 SNEGSKA (reference sequence). V was clipped by 6 bases and J by 5 bases; unmatched bases: 5. The length of the CDR3 is 13 residues. This TCR was recovered from a young man who received the YFV17D yellow fever vaccine. The material sequenced was CD4+ T cells sorted from PBMCs, taken 45 days after the yellow fever booster vaccination. The chain has TRBV20-1 and TRBJ1-4; 8 positions match TRBD1. The CDR3 nucleotides read TGCAGTGCCTCGACAGGGGCAAATGAAAAACTGTTTTTT. As protein: CSASTGANEKLFF.